The text below deals with one T cell receptor (beta chain). This sample is part of a study of blood T cell repertoires in COVID-19. Whole-study context: The cDNA or gDNA used as material had been derived from T cells, B-cell-depleted T cells, or PBMCs.

The CDR3 spans 15 residues. Assay used: immunoSEQ multiplex PCR; TCRdb lists only in-frame clones, some missing. The repertoire has roughly 210,000 clones, less than 90% of them found once; the top ten carry approximately 1.7%. The receptor was derived from a man between 65 and 79 years old with acute or convalescent COVID-19. Sequenced: peripheral blood. This chain links TRBV12-1 with TRBJ2-7; TRBD2, the D gene given by the table, was not confirmed from the DNA. TRBV12-1 is reported as a pseudogene. The CDR3 here is CASSSYTSFSYEQYF. The DNA of the CDR3 is TGTGCCAGCAGCTCTTATACTAGCTTCTCCTACGAGCAGTACTTC.